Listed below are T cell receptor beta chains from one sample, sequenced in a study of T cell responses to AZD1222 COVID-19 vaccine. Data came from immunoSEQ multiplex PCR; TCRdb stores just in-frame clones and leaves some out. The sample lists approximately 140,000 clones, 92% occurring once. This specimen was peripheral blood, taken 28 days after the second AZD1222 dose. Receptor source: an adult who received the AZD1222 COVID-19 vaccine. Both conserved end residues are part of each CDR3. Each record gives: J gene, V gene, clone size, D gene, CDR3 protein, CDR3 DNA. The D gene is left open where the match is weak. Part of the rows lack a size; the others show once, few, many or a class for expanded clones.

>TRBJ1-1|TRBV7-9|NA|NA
CASLPRDGDSEAFF
TGTGCCAGCCTCCCCCGGGACGGAGATTCTGAAGCTTTCTTT
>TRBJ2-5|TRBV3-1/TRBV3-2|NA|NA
CASSQIGSPQETQYF
TGTGCCAGCAGCCAGATCGGGAGCCCCCAAGAGACCCAGTACTTC
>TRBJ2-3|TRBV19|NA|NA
CASSRVEDTQYF
TGTGCCAGTTCGAGAGTGGAAGATACGCAGTATTTT
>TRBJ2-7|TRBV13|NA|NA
CASSSTGFSYEQYF
TGTGCCAGCAGCTCAACAGGGTTCTCCTACGAGCAGTACTTC
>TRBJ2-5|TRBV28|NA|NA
CASSLWVQETQYF
TGTGCCAGCAGTTTATGGGTCCAAGAGACCCAGTACTTC
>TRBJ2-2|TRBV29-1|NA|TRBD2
CSAGTSGSSGGTGELFF
TGCAGCGCCGGGACTAGCGGGTCAAGCGGGGGAACCGGGGAGCTGTTTTTT
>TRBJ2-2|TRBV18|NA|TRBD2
CASSPNFEAGVGTGELFF
TGTGCCAGCTCACCAAATTTCGAAGCGGGAGTGGGAACCGGGGAGCTGTTTTTT
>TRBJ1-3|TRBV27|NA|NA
CASSDSSGNTIYF
TGTGCCAGCAGCGACAGCTCTGGAAACACCATATATTTT
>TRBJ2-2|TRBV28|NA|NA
CATPAGPTNTGELFF
TGTGCTACCCCCGCGGGACCGACCAACACCGGGGAGCTGTTTTTT
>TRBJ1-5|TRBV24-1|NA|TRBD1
CATSDSGQGGYQPQHF
TGTGCCACCAGTGATTCCGGACAGGGTGGGTATCAGCCCCAGCATTTT
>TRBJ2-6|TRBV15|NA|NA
CATSRVASGANVLTF
TGTGCCACCAGCAGAGTAGCTTCTGGGGCCAACGTCCTGACTTTC
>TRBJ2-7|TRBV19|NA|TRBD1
CASSITTGDSYEQYF
TGTGCCAGTAGTATAACTACAGGGGACTCCTACGAGCAGTACTTC
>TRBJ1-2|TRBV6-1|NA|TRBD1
CASSEQGARSGGYTF
TGTGCCAGCAGTGAACAGGGGGCGCGGAGTGGTGGCTACACCTTC
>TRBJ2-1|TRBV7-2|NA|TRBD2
CASSFPLRTSGKYNEQFF
TGTGCCAGCAGCTTTCCCCTTAGGACTAGCGGCAAGTACAATGAGCAGTTCTTC
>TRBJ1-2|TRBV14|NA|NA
CASSQSANGYTF
TGTGCCAGCAGCCAGTCCGCGAATGGCTACACCTTC
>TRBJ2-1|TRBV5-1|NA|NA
CASSISYRVWEQFF
TGCGCCAGCAGCATATCCTACAGGGTCTGGGAGCAGTTCTTC
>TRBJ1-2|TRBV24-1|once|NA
CAISREGLGGYTF
TGTGCCATTAGTAGAGAGGGTCTGGGTGGCTACACCTTC
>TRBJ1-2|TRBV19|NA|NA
CASIQGAHSYGYTF
TGTGCCAGTATCCAAGGGGCCCACTCATATGGCTACACCTTC
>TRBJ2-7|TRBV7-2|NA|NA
CASSLQQDYEQYF
TGTGCCAGCAGCTTACAACAGGACTACGAGCAGTACTTC
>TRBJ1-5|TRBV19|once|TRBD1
CASSLQGAYQPQHF
TGTGCCAGTAGCCTACAGGGGGCGTATCAGCCCCAGCATTTT
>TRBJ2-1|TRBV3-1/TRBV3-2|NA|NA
CASSQLGRAGSNEQFF
TGTGCCAGCAGCCAGCTGGGGCGGGCGGGAAGCAATGAGCAGTTCTTC
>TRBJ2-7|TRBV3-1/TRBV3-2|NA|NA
CASSPPSREHEQYF
TGTGCCAGCAGCCCTCCCTCGAGAGAGCACGAGCAGTACTTC
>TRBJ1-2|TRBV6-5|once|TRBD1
CASRVTGGDYGYTF
TGTGCCAGCAGGGTGACAGGGGGCGACTATGGCTACACCTTC
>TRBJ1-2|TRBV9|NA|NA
CASSPGFYGYTF
TGTGCCAGCAGCCCGGGCTTCTATGGCTACACCTTC
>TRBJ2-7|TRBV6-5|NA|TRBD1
CASGTRDRGHEQYF
TGTGCCAGCGGCACCCGGGACAGGGGTCACGAGCAGTACTTC
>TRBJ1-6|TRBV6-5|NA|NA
CASRDRDGVDSPLHF
TGTGCCAGCAGAGACCGGGACGGCGTAGACTCACCCCTCCACTTT
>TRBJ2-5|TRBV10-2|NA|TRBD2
CASSESKREEPIGTQYF
TGCGCCAGCAGTGAGTCGAAGCGGGAGGAACCCATAGGGACCCAGTACTTC
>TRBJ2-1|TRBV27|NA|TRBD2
CASRPGGLAGGRNEQFF
TGTGCCAGCAGACCCGGAGGGCTAGCGGGAGGAAGGAATGAGCAGTTCTTC
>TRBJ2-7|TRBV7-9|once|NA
CASSLDLYEQYF
TGTGCCAGCAGTTTAGACCTATACGAGCAGTACTTC
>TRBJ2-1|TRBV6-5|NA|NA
CAIGGGNEQFF
TGTGCCATCGGGGGTGGGAATGAGCAGTTCTTC
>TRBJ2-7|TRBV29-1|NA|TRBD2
CSVALAGVEQYF
TGCAGCGTTGCCCTAGCGGGAGTTGAGCAGTACTTC
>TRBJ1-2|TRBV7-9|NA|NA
CASSLTGSRGSRYTF
TGTGCCAGCAGCTTAACAGGTTCAAGGGGATCGCGCTACACCTTC
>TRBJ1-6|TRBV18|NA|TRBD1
CASSPDRGLSNSPLHF
TGTGCCAGCTCACCGGACAGGGGGCTTTCCAATTCACCCCTCCACTTT
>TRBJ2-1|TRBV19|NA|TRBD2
CASKANVAGGFEQFF
TGTGCCAGTAAGGCTAATGTAGCGGGGGGTTTTGAGCAGTTCTTC
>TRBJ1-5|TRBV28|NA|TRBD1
CASSFDRGGRGYSNQPQHF
TGTGCCAGCAGTTTCGACAGGGGGGGGAGAGGTTATAGCAATCAGCCCCAGCATTTT
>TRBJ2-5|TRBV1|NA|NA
CTSSQEPGLAGDPGETQYF
TGCACCAGCAGCCAAGAGCCCGGACTAGCGGGAGATCCGGGGGAGACCCAGTACTTC
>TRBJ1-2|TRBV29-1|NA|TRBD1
CSVRTGGYGYTF
TGCAGCGTTCGGACAGGGGGCTATGGCTACACCTTC
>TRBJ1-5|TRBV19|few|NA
CASSMERAGNQPQHF
TGTGCCAGTAGTATGGAGCGGGCAGGCAATCAGCCCCAGCATTTT
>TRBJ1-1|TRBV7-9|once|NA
CASSLRGTEAFF
TGTGCCAGCAGTTTAAGGGGCACTGAAGCTTTCTTT
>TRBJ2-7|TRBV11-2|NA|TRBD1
CASSLVAGGAYEQYF
TGTGCCAGCAGCTTAGTGGCAGGGGGAGCCTACGAGCAGTACTTC
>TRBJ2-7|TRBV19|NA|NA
CASGEIGEQYF
TGTGCCAGTGGCGAAATTGGAGAGCAGTACTTC
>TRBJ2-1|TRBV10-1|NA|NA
CASSGQDYNEQFF
TGCGCCAGCAGTGGACAGGATTACAATGAGCAGTTCTTC
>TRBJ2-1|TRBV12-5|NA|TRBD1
CASGLPWDRGHIEQFF
TGTGCTAGTGGTTTGCCCTGGGACAGAGGTCACATTGAGCAGTTCTTC
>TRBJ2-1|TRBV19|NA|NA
CASSIATGYAEQFF
TGTGCCAGTAGTATAGCCACAGGCTATGCTGAGCAGTTCTTC
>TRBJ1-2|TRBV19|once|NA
CASKARTNYGYTF
TGTGCCAGTAAAGCCAGGACTAACTATGGCTACACCTTC
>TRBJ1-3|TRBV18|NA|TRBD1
CASSPSHTMTGGFGNTIYF
TGTGCCAGCTCACCATCCCACACCATGACAGGGGGCTTTGGAAACACCATATATTTT
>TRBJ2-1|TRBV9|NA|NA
CASSAGAVPGEQFF
TGTGCCAGCAGCGCGGGCGCGGTCCCAGGTGAGCAGTTCTTC
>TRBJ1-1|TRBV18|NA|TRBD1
CASSSTGGVRRNTEAFF
TGTGCCAGCTCATCTACAGGGGGAGTAAGAAGGAACACTGAAGCTTTCTTT
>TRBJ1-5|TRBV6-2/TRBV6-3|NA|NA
CASSRGTASNQPQHF
TGTGCCAGCAGTCGGGGGACCGCCAGCAATCAGCCCCAGCATTTT
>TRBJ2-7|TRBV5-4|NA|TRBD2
CASSFRASGSNEQYF
TGTGCCAGCAGCTTCCGAGCTAGCGGGAGTAACGAGCAGTACTTC
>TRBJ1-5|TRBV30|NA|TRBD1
CAWSASDRGAPQHF
TGTGCCTGGAGTGCCTCGGACAGGGGGGCGCCCCAGCATTTT
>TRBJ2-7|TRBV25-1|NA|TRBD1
CASSRDRGPSYEQYF
TGTGCCAGCAGTCGGGACAGGGGTCCGAGCTACGAGCAGTACTTC
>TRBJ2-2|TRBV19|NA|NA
CASSMVHKEHRGAVF
TGTGCCAGTAGTATGGTTCACAAAGAACACCGGGGAGCTGTTTTT
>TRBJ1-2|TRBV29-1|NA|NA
CSAGGESGYTF
TGCAGCGCAGGTGGGGAATCTGGCTACACCTTC
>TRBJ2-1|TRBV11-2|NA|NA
CASSFAAQGQFF
TGTGCCAGCAGCTTCGCCGCCCAGGGGCAGTTCTTC
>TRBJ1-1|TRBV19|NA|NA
CASSIAGGMNTEAFF
TGTGCCAGTAGTATAGCGGGGGGCATGAACACTGAAGCTTTCTTT
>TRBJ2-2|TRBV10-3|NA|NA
CAISDRAPRVHTGELFF
TGTGCCATCAGTGATCGCGCGCCCCGGGTTCACACCGGGGAGCTGTTTTTT